These 8 T cell receptor beta chains came from one sample sequenced in a study of T cell responses to AZD1222 COVID-19 vaccine. This table comes from immunoSEQ multiplex PCR, and its TCRdb copy is limited to in-frame clones, with some not included. The profile shows approximately 71,000 clones, 80% to 85% of them singletons. Sequences were derived from peripheral blood, sampled on day 0 of AZD1222 vaccination. Receptors originate from an adult in good health.

This rearrangement joins TRBV7-2 to TRBJ2-1, with 8 nucleotides matching TRBD1. The CDR3 is 12 amino acids. V shed 2 bases and J 14 bases; nucleotides not matched to a gene: 5. Germline V gene lookup returns CDR1 SGHTA and CDR2 FQGNSA. In DNA, the CDR3 is TGTGCCAGCAGCTTACACAGGGGGACTGAGTTCTTC. It specifies CASSLHRGTEFF.

V gene TRBV6-2 or TRBV6-3 combines with J gene TRBJ2-3; D gene uncertain. Germline V gives CDR1 MNHEY, CDR2 SVGEGT. Trimming shortened V by 2 bases and J by 6 bases, and 12 bases separated the two germline ends. The CDR3 totals 14 residues. CDR3 sequence: CASSYGLHGDTQYF. The CDR3 DNA follows: TGTGCCAGCAGTTACGGCCTACACGGGGATACGCAGTATTTT.

This chain joins TRBV18 and TRBJ1-5, with D uncertain. The germline gives CDR1 KGHSH, CDR2 LQKENI. The ends were cut back, 0 bases at V and 4 bases at J, with 7 bases in the middle. The CDR3 covers 14 residues. CDR3 coding DNA: TGTGCCAGCTCACCACCCGAGGCAAATCAGCCCCAGCATTTT. Translated: CASSPPEANQPQHF.

The rearrangement joins TRBV10-3 to TRBJ2-7, with TRBD1 identical over 8 bases. This CDR3 comprises 13 residues. Germline V gene data show CDR1 as ENHRY and CDR2 as SYGVKD. V lost 8 bases, J lost 5 bases, and 8 bases stayed unmatched. The CDR3 loop reads CAIGGRGQNEQYF. The CDR3 nucleotides read TGTGCCATCGGTGGCAGGGGGCAAAACGAGCAGTACTTC.

The rearrangement uses TRBV30 and TRBJ2-3, with D perhaps being TRBD1 or TRBD2 (6 bases each). The germline V gene has CDR1 GTSNPN and CDR2 SVGIG (reference sequence). V dropped 0 bases and J dropped 4 bases, with 11 bases sitting between them. The CDR3 is made up of 14 amino acids. The CDR3: CAWSVGGTADTQYF. The CDR3 DNA reads as TGTGCCTGGAGTGTAGGGGGGACTGCAGATACGCAGTATTTT. Using reference TRBV30 and TRBJ2-3 for the parts outside the CDR3, the full variable domain is SQTIHQWPATLVQPVGSPLSLECTVEGTSNPNLYWYRQAAGRGLQLLFYSVGIGQISSEVPQNLSASRPQDRQFILSSKKLLLSDSGFYLCAWSVGGTADTQYFGPGTRLTVL.

This rearrangement joins TRBV5-1 to TRBJ2-5, with TRBD2 matching 12 bases. Per germline, CDR1 SGHRS and CDR2 YFSETQ. The CDR3 runs to 18 residues. The V and J ends lost 1 base and 1 base, in that order; junction bases with no gene match: 8. The CDR3 region has the DNA TGCGCCAGCAGCTTGTACCTAGCGGGGGGGAAAGCCCAAGAGACCCAGTACTTC. The encoded protein is CASSLYLAGGKAQETQYF.

This clone was picked up a small number of times. The junction departs from germline at one end; a sequencing error may be responsible. J is TRBJ2-5 and V is TRBV20-1; D gene ambiguous. The germline CDR1 and CDR2 sequences are DFQATT and SNEGSKA (reference sequence). The CDR3 is 10 amino acids. The DNA of the CDR3 is TGCAGTGCTGGAGAAGAGACCCAGTACTTC. Its protein product is CSAGEETQYF.

The chain couples TRBV5-1 to TRBJ2-1, with D unclear. The CDR3 loop spans 15 amino acids. Germline CDR1 is SGHRS and CDR2 is YFSETQ. The ends were cut back, 0 bases at V and 5 bases at J, with 12 bases in the middle. CDR3 DNA: TGCGCCAGCAGCTTGGCCGGGCAACTGAACAATGAGCAGTTCTTC. Translating gives CASSLAGQLNNEQFF.